This entry lists 8 T cell receptor beta chains sequenced from one sample in a study of shared clonotypes between healthy human individuals. Sequencing used immunoSEQ multiplex PCR; TCRdb keeps in-frame clones, though not all of them. Counted here are 950,000 to 1,100,000 clones, approximately 76% occurring once; the ten biggest clones make up 1.4% to 1.5%. What was sequenced was memory CD4+ T cells sorted from blood. Subset indicated: CD45RA-negative fraction. The receptors derive from a man aged 18-30 years in good health.

With regard to this clone: Because the CDR3's place on the DNA is in doubt, the DNA is left out and the CDR3 is given as listed by TCRdb. The CDR3 loop reads CASWGAGAGQETQYF. This chain links TRBV21-1 with TRBJ2-5; the D segment call TRBD2 is taken from the table without a DNA check. TRBV21-1 is assigned pseudogene status. 15 amino acids form the CDR3, both terminal residues included.

The table lists this clone with many counts. This sequence joins TRBV6-6 and TRBJ1-5; unclear D gene. Per germline, CDR1 MNHNY and CDR2 SVGAGI (reference sequence). The CDR3 totals 14 residues. The V end was cut by 2 bases, the J end by 3 bases, with 8 bases between. The CDR3 spells CASSYTTDNQPQHF. The CDR3 nucleotides read TGTGCCAGCAGTTACACGACGGACAATCAGCCCCAGCATTTT.

This clone occurred a few times. Other DNA sequences in this sample translate to the same CDR3. J is TRBJ1-1 and V is TRBV19; D is uncertain. The CDR3 totals 12 residues. The V gene lost 3 bases and the J gene lost 1 base, with 3 bases spanning the gap. The V gene's germline CDR1 is LNHDA and CDR2 SQIVND (reference sequence). In DNA form, the CDR3 reads TGTGCCAGTAGTATCCGGAACACTGAAGCTTTCTTT. Translated: CASSIRNTEAFF.

The rearrangement uses TRBV9 and TRBJ2-1; TRBD1 is a possible D gene (6 bases). V lost 2 bases and J lost 2, with 8 bases in between. This CDR3 spans 14 amino acids. CDR1 and CDR2 (germline): SGDLS, YYNGEE. CDR3 sequence: CASSVPGAYNEQFF. Written as DNA, the CDR3 is TGTGCCAGCAGCGTTCCAGGGGCCTACAATGAGCAGTTCTTC.

CDR3 region: CASSPTGQTNSPLHF. CDR3 coding DNA: TGTGCCAGCTCTCCCACGGGGCAGACAAATTCACCCCTCCACTTT. The genes are TRBV28 and TRBJ1-6; perhaps TRBD1 as D (5 bases). The CDR3 sequence is 15 residues long. Between the trimmed V and J ends, which lost 8 bases and 7 bases, there was a span of 18 bases. Germline CDR1 reads MDHEN; CDR2 reads SYDVKM.

The genes are TRBV5-4 and TRBJ2-5; maybe TRBD2 (5 bases). The CDR3 has 13 amino acids. Germline V lookup: CDR1 SGHNT, CDR2 YYREEE (reference sequence). The V and J ends lost 5 bases and 5 bases respectively, with 13 bases between them. DNA for the CDR3: TGTGCCAGCAGTTCTGGACTGGAGGAGACCCAGTACTTC. Translated, it gives CASSSGLEETQYF.

V is TRBV6-1 and J is TRBJ1-5; a possible D gene is TRBD1 (6 bases). CDR3 length: 15 amino acids. V was trimmed by 6 bases and J by 1 base, leaving 13 bases between them. Germline loops: CDR1 MNHNS, CDR2 SASEGT. The CDR3 reads CASRNTGTSNQPQHF. Written as DNA, the CDR3 is TGTGCCAGCAGAAACACAGGGACAAGCAATCAGCCCCAGCATTTT.

This chain links TRBV7-9 with TRBJ2-1; perhaps TRBD2 as D (5 bases). V gave up 1 base and J gave up 7 bases, with 8 bases separating them. The CDR3 has 13 residues. Germline V gene lookup returns CDR1 SEHNR and CDR2 FQNEAQ (reference sequence). In DNA form, the CDR3 reads TGTGCCAGCAGCTTAGATCTAGCTAATGAGCAGTTCTTC. Translated, it gives CASSLDLANEQFF.